These 7 T cell receptor beta chains originate from one sample sequenced in a study of gammadelta T cells during hepatitis C antiviral therapy. The sample's time point: therapy week 4. The sample's treatment: sofosbuvir plus ledipasvir, interferon-free. TRG and TRD CDR3 amplicons were made using 25-30 PCR cycles. cDNA synthesis used mRNA that was extracted from sorted cells. TCRdb re-derived calls from the reads in MiXCR, one entry per CDR3 protein. In total, the table holds 11 to 12 distinct CDR3 sequences. The sample here was gamma-delta T cells from peripheral blood, taken at week 4 of direct-acting antiviral therapy. These receptors came from an adult with chronic hepatitis C.

Worth noting for this clonotype: A junction boundary mismatches the germline segment, possibly from a read error. Found in a library prepared for gamma chains, this beta chain is an off-target read, and its abundance has little meaning. The chain joins TRBV5-1 to TRBJ1-2, with no clear D. The CDR3 spans 12 residues. Germline V CDR1 and CDR2: SGHRS, YFSETQ. The CDR3 DNA reads as TGCGTCAGCAGCTACTCCGGGTATGGCTACACCTTC. Its translation is CVSSYSGYGYTF.

For this clonotype: Found in a library prepared for gamma chains, this beta chain is an off-target read, and its abundance has little meaning. The rearrangement joins TRBV12-3 or TRBV12-4 to TRBJ2-3, with no clear D. The CDR3 runs 11 residues. The germline V and J ends were trimmed by 0 bases and 5 bases, with 0 bases remaining between them. CDR3 in amino acids: CASSLADTQYF. The CDR3 DNA reads as TGTGCCAGCAGTTTAGCAGATACGCAGTATTTT.

About this clonotype: Little can be read into the size of this beta chain, an off-target read in a library designed for gamma chains. The rearrangement links TRBV7-6 to TRBJ1-4, with D uncertain. Between the trimmed V and J ends, which lost 4 bases and 5 bases, there was a span of 17 bases. The CDR3 has 16 amino acids. Germline loops: CDR1 SGHVS, CDR2 FNYEAQ. CDR3 sequence (DNA): TGTGCCAGCAGCTCCAAACTTGATGGGTTCAATGAAAAACTGTTTTTT. This translates into CASSSKLDGFNEKLFF.

This clonotype was detected a few times. Being off target in a library aimed at gamma chains, this beta chain has a size of little meaning. The V and J genes are TRBV20-1 and TRBJ2-3; the D gene could be TRBD1 or TRBD2 (6 bases each). V dropped 6 bases and J dropped 3 bases, with 19 bases sitting between them. The CDR3 contains 15 residues. Germline CDR1 is DFQATT and CDR2 is SNEGSKA (reference sequence). CDR3 sequence (DNA): TGCAGTGCCAAATTGGGGGGCTGGGGTACAGATACGCAGTATTTT. Amino acids: CSAKLGGWGTDTQYF.

About this clonotype: This beta chain slipped into a library made for gamma chains as a stray read, so its size is not meaningful. The chain combines TRBV5-1 with TRBJ2-4; perhaps TRBD2 as D (5 bases). The V end lost 0 bases, the J end lost 4 bases, and 8 bases lay between the germline ends. This CDR3 is built from 14 residues. CDR1 is SGHRS, CDR2 YFSETQ, per germline. As DNA, the CDR3 is TGCGCCAGCAGCTTGGAGGGCGGGAAAAACATTCAGTACTTC. Its protein product is CASSLEGGKNIQYF. The full variable domain, rest sourced from reference TRBV5-1 and TRBJ2-4, is KAGVTQTPRYLIKTRGQQVTLSCSPISGHRSVSWYQQTPGQGLQFLFEYFSETQRNKGNFPGRFSGRQFSNSRSEMNVSTLELGDSALYLCASSLEGGKNIQYFGAGTRLSVL.

There are a few counts of this clonotype. Little can be read into the size of this beta chain, an off-target read in a library designed for gamma chains. The chain employs TRBV27 and TRBJ1-5; D not resolved. Trimming pared 3 bases from V and 4 bases from J, leaving 13 bases between. The germline CDR1 and CDR2 sequences are MNHEY and SMNVEV (reference sequence). The length of the CDR3 is 15 residues. Here the CDR3 reads CASSFSSGFNQPQHF. The CDR3 DNA sequence: TGTGCCAGCAGTTTTTCATCAGGCTTTAATCAGCCCCAGCATTTT.

About this clonotype itself: Within a library made for gamma chains, this beta chain is off target, and its count is uninformative. This chain uses TRBV7-8 with TRBJ2-1; TRBD2 matches at 14 bases. With 5 bases clipped from V and 0 bases from J, the junction kept 6 bases outside the gene matches. Germline lookup yields CDR1 SGHVS and CDR2 FQNEAQ. The CDR3 is 18 residues long. CDR3 bases: TGTGCCAGCAGCCCGACTAGCGGGGGGGACAGCTCCTACAATGAGCAGTTCTTC. Translated, it gives CASSPTSGGDSSYNEQFF.